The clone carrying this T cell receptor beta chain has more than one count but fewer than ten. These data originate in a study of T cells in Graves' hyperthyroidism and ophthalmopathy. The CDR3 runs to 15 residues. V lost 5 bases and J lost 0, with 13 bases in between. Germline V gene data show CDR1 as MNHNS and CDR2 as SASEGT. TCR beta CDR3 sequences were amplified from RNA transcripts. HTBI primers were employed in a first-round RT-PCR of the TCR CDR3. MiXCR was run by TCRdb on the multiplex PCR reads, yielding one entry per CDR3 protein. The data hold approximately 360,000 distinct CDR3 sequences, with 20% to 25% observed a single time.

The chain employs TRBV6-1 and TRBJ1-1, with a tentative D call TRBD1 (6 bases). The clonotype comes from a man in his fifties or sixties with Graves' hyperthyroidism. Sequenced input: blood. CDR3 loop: CASSWGLGMNTEAFF. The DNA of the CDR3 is TGTGCCAGCAGTTGGGGGCTCGGTATGAACACTGAAGCTTTCTTT.